One sample yielded the 14 T cell receptor beta chains listed below, sequenced in a study of tumor and adjacent non-tumor tissue in lung cancer. The template was RNA from unsorted bulk tissue. More than 3 cm separated this lung sample from the edge of the tumor. A modified ARM-PCR protocol with three rounds of nested PCR amplified TCRbeta. TCRdb called the multiplex PCR reads again in MiXCR, with one record for every CDR3 protein. Seen here are 70,000 to 95,000 distinct CDR3 sequences, around 76% observed once, and the top ten hold under 40%. Sequencing used distant non-tumor lung tissue. These receptors were obtained from a man between 70 and 80 years old with non-small cell lung cancer.

As regards this clonotype: A read error may account for a junction end that differs from germline. The rearrangement uses TRBV7-8 and TRBJ2-7; 7 bases are shared with TRBD1. CDR3 length equals 15 residues. The germline V gene has CDR1 SGHVS and CDR2 FQNEAQ. CDR3 sequence reads: CPSSLEPGGDREQYF. In nucleotides, the CDR3 is TGTCCCAGCAGCTTAGAGCCAGGGGGTGATCGCGAGCAGTACTTC.

There are many counts of this clonotype. V usage is TRBV6-2 or TRBV6-3 and J usage is TRBJ2-1; 11 nucleotides match TRBD2. CDR3 length: 15 residues. Losses at the gene ends were 5 bases for V and 4 bases for J; bases not matched to a gene: 4. The V gene's germline CDR1 is MNHEY and CDR2 SVGEGT. The CDR3 bases are TGTGCCAGCAGTGTAACTAGCGGGGGTTACAATGAGCAGTTCTTC. Translation: CASSVTSGGYNEQFF.

V and J are TRBV11-2 and TRBJ2-7; TRBD2 might be the D (5 bases). The CDR3 length is 15 residues. In germline, CDR1 is SGHAT, CDR2 FQNNGV. V was trimmed by 0 bases and J by 6 bases, leaving 15 bases between them. In DNA form, the CDR3 reads TGTGCCAGCAGCTTAGACCAGAGCGGCAGGTGCGAGCAGTACTTC. Its protein product is CASSLDQSGRCEQYF.

Concerning this clonotype: One junction end disagrees with the germline gene, perhaps due to a read error. The V and J genes are TRBV5-1 and TRBJ2-3, with 7 bases that match TRBD1. The CDR3 length is 16 residues. Germline lookup yields CDR1 SGHRS and CDR2 YFSETQ. The CDR3 DNA follows: TGCGCCAGCAGCTCAACCCCGACAGGGAGCACAGGTACGCAGTATTTT. It is translated as CASSSTPTGSTGTQYF.

V gene TRBV4-1 combines with J gene TRBJ2-7; 11 nucleotides line up with TRBD2. The length of the CDR3 is 15 residues. Germline CDR1 and CDR2: MGHRA and YSYEKL. CDR3 region: CANSPGTSGTYEQYF. CDR3 coding DNA: TGCGCTAACAGCCCTGGGACTAGCGGAACCTACGAGCAGTACTTC.

The chain combines TRBV10-2 with TRBJ1-5; 8 nucleotides line up with TRBD1. This CDR3 is built from 14 residues. Germline V gives CDR1 WSHSY, CDR2 SAAADI. V lost 6 bases, J lost 11 bases, and 12 bases stayed unmatched. In DNA form, the CDR3 reads TGCGCCAGCAGCTGGGACAGGAAGAACCAGGCCCAGCATTTT. Amino acids: CASSWDRKNQAQHF.

Turning to this clonotype: A read error may explain this, as a much larger clone is one base away. V is TRBV10-3 and J is TRBJ2-1; D unresolved. V was shortened by 3 bases and J by 3 bases, with 12 bases between the two germline ends. CDR3 length: 15 amino acids. The germline gives CDR1 ENHRY, CDR2 SYGVKD. The CDR3 here is CAISDMAVIYNEQFF. As DNA, the CDR3 is TGTGCCATCAGTGATATGGCTGTAATCTACAATGAGCAGTTCTTC.

Of note for this clonotype: This may come from a read error, since a much larger clone is one base off. The V and J genes are TRBV6-6 and TRBJ2-4; D is perhaps TRBD2 (5 bases). Germline CDR1 is MNHNY and CDR2 is SVGAGI (reference sequence). CDR3 length: 14 residues. CDR3 DNA: TGTGCCAGCAGTTACGGAGGAACCAAAAACATTCAGCACTTC. Residues: CASSYGGTKNIQHF.

Remarks on this clonotype: The missing conserved phenylalanine or tryptophan at the end of this CDR3 makes a read error likely. The chain has TRBV12-3 or TRBV12-4 and TRBJ2-1; possibly TRBD2 for D (6 bases). CDR3 length: 14 residues. Trimming took 7 bases from V and 1 from J, leaving 11 bases between them. The CDR3 DNA follows: TGTGCCAGCAAGGACGGGAGTTCCTACAATGAGCAGTTCATC. Residues: CASKDGSSYNEQFI.

As concerns this clonotype: Possible read error: a much larger clone is one base away. The chain links TRBV5-4 to TRBJ2-7, with 7 bases identical to TRBD2. The CDR3 consists of 15 residues. Per germline, CDR1 SGHNT and CDR2 YYREEE (reference sequence). The CDR3 bases are TGTGTCAGCGGCGGTGGCGCTAGCGGACCCTACGAGCAGTACTTC. Protein sequence: CVSGGGASGPYEQYF. Filled out from reference TRBV5-4 and TRBJ2-7, the complete variable domain reads ETGVTQSPTHLIKTRGQQVTLRCSSQSGHNTVSWYQQALGQGPQFIFQYYREEENGRGNFPPRFSGLQFPNYSSELNVNALELDDSALYLCVSGGGASGPYEQYFGPGTRLTVT.

As regards this clonotype: A read error is likely, as this CDR3 ends without the conserved phenylalanine or tryptophan. The chain combines TRBV5-6 with TRBJ1-1, with TRBD1 matching over 7 bases. With 4 bases clipped from V and 0 bases from J, the junction kept 9 bases outside the gene matches. This CDR3 has 16 residues. CDR1 and CDR2 from the germline V gene are SGHDT and YYEEEE. The CDR3 DNA sequence: TGTGCCAGCAGCAAAACCGGGACAGCAATGAACACTGAAGCTTTCATT. Its translation is CASSKTGTAMNTEAFI.

A word on this clonotype: Possible read error: a much larger clone is one base away. The genes are TRBV6-6 and TRBJ2-6, with 7 bases identical to TRBD2. CDR1 is MNHNY, CDR2 SVGAGI, per germline (reference sequence). The CDR3 sequence is 17 residues long. Losses at the gene ends were 6 bases for V and 0 bases for J; bases not matched to a gene: 8. The chain's CDR3 is CASSLRGGSSGANVLTF. CDR3 nucleotides: TGTGCCAGCAGCCTCCGCGGCGGGAGCTCTGGGGCCAACGTCCTGACTTTC.

This clonotype was detected a few times. V is TRBV11-3 and J is TRBJ1-1, with D maybe TRBD1 (5 bases). Germline V gene data show CDR1 as SGHNT and CDR2 as YENEEA. The CDR3 spans 13 residues. In DNA form, the CDR3 reads TGTAGCAGCAGCTTAGATGGGGCCAGCACAGTTTTCTTT. Encoded protein: CSSSLDGASTVFF.

This clonotype showed up just a few times. At one of its ends the junction is not consistent with the germline gene, which may arise from a read error. The V and J genes are TRBV11-2 and TRBJ2-2; the D gene is possibly TRBD2 (5 bases). CDR1 is SGHAT, CDR2 FQNNGV, per germline. The CDR3 runs to 13 residues. Here the CDR3 DNA reads TGTGCCAGCAGCTTACAGCGTCGATGGGAGTTGTTTTTT. Translated: CASSLQRRWELFF.